This TCR beta chain was recorded in a study of cytomegalovirus exposure and HLA in healthy donors. Overall study results and limits: Among the CMV-associated chains, a few were confirmed in vitro as specific for CMV antigens.

The table lists this clone with a few counts. Its cognate antigen is unknown. The CDR3 consists of 15 residues. The germline V gene encodes CDR1 LGHNA and CDR2 YSLEER. J was trimmed by 3 bases and V by 4 bases; bases with no gene match: 9. The PCR contained 60 Vbeta and 13 Jbeta primers. The repertoire was sequenced with immunoSEQ multiplex PCR; TCRdb's copy has only in-frame clones and lacks some. The sample carries 200,000 to 250,000 clones, roughly 89% recorded once. The receptor comes from a woman under 30 in good health and CMV-seronegative. The sample taken for sequencing was PBMCs. The chain links TRBV4-3 to TRBJ2-7; 7 bases fit TRBD1. This CDR3 reads CASSRTGSYFYEQYF. The CDR3 coding sequence is TGCGCCAGCAGCCGGACAGGTTCCTATTTCTACGAGCAGTACTTC.